The 5 T cell receptor beta chains reported below all come from one sample, sequenced in a study of T-cell memory formation after mild COVID-19. TCRdb re-analysed the 5' RACE reads in MiXCR, keeping a single row per CDR3 protein. This repertoire shows 280,000 or so distinct CDR3 sequences, approximately 7.6% found once; its top ten account for approximately 23%. Sequenced material: PBMCs or a T cell subset sorted from them (not recorded which). These receptors all stem from a man younger than 35 who had mild COVID-19 (a few samples of this study predate the infection). Cell type and time point are not known.

A few counts support this clonotype. This chain connects TRBV20-1 to TRBJ1-2, with D uncertain. Germline CDR1 reads DFQATT; CDR2 reads SNEGSKA (reference sequence). Trimming cost V 5 bases and J 8 bases, with 12 bases left between them. This CDR3 is built from 11 residues. The CDR3 sequence is CSAPSPNGYTF. In DNA form, the CDR3 reads TGCAGTGCTCCCTCGCCAAACGGCTACACCTTC.

This clonotype has a handful of counts. J is TRBJ2-7 and V is TRBV12-3 or TRBV12-4, with 8 bases fitting TRBD1. There are 12 residues in the CDR3. Trimming took 6 bases from V and 6 from J; bases not matched to a gene: 4. The CDR3 DNA sequence: TGTGCCAGCAGCTTCGGACAGGGCGAGCAGTACGTC. Protein product: CASSFGQGEQYV.

The rearrangement links TRBV4-2 to TRBJ1-2; D not resolved. V shed 0 bases and J shed 8 bases, with 10 bases lying between them. This CDR3 has 13 amino acids. Germline CDR1 reads LGHNA; CDR2 reads YNFKEQ. CDR3: CASSQDPPRGYTF. The DNA of the CDR3 is TGTGCCAGCAGCCAAGATCCCCCCCGGGGCTACACCTTC.

This clonotype came up a few times. V is TRBV5-1 and J is TRBJ1-6; unclear D gene. The germline V gene encodes CDR1 SGHRS and CDR2 YFSETQ. There are 15 residues in the CDR3. V gave up 1 base and J gave up 8 bases, with 13 bases separating them. The CDR3 DNA follows: TGCGCCAGCAGCTTGCTGCAGCAGGCGGATTCACCCCTCCACTTT. Its protein product is CASSLLQQADSPLHF.

The CDR3: CASSSVSRGDQPQHF. As DNA, the CDR3 is TGTGCCAGCTCATCCGTAAGCAGGGGGGATCAGCCCCAGCATTTT. The rearrangement links TRBV18 to TRBJ1-5; 7 bases map to TRBD1. The V segment lost 5 bases and the J segment 5 bases; nucleotides outside the gene matches: 9. Germline V gene sequence: CDR1 KGHSH, CDR2 LQKENI. The CDR3 is 15 amino acids.